The source of this T cell receptor beta chain is a study of tumor-infiltrating lymphocytes in primary liver carcinoma. Whole-study results and caveats: Blood had a significantly lower top-250-clone fraction than tumors did (p = 0.039). Overlap between tumor regions exceeded overlap of tumor with adjacent tissue or blood.

Germline DNA was also extracted, while the blood RNA originated from unsorted whole blood. There were only treatment-naive patients, all with chronic HBV infection. The CDR3 spans 11 residues. Between the trimmed V and J ends, which lost 7 bases and 3 bases, there was a span of 7 bases. Germline loops: CDR1 SQVTM, CDR2 ANQGSEA. TCR beta cDNA was prepared out of roughly 500 ng total RNA by means of a constant-region primer. For TCR beta, libraries were produced by three nested multiplex PCR rounds using slightly modified ARM-PCR. The first two PCR rounds, roughly 10 cycles each, used TRBV1-TRBV30 forward primers and a C-beta reverse primer. MiXCR, run by TCRdb on the multiplex PCR reads, gives a single entry per CDR3 protein. The sample lists about 210,000 distinct CDR3 sequences; roughly two thirds were seen once. A few counts support this clonotype. The target antigen is unknown. This may stem from a read error, because a much larger clone lies one nucleotide away.

This receptor was identified in a woman aged 55-75 years with primary liver carcinoma and hepatitis B virus infection. The sequenced sample was peripheral blood. The chain has TRBV29-1 and TRBJ2-1, with D uncertain. The CDR3: CSAVVYNEQFF. The CDR3 coding sequence is TGCAGCGCTGTTGTCTACAATGAGCAGTTCTTC.